Shown below are 26 T cell receptor beta chains from a single sample sequenced in a study of T cells in Graves' hyperthyroidism and ophthalmopathy. RNA transcripts yielded amplified TCR beta CDR3 regions. Carried out on the TCR CDR3, a first-round RT-PCR used the HTBI primer set. Each CDR3 protein gets one entry after TCRdb re-called the multiplex PCR reads with MiXCR. The repertoire consists of under 350,000 distinct CDR3 sequences, with 13% occurring once and the leading ten covering approximately 7.8%. Sequences were obtained from blood. These receptors originate from a woman in her twenties or thirties with Graves' hyperthyroidism that later progressed to Graves' ophthalmopathy.

This clonotype has only a few counts. The CDR3 sequence: CASSRGRGGTDTQYF. The CDR3 coding sequence is TGTGCCAGTAGTCGTGGGAGAGGGGGCACAGATACGCAGTATTTT. V is TRBV19 and J is TRBJ2-3; D assignment may be TRBD1 or TRBD2 (5 bases each). CDR1 and CDR2 from the germline V gene are LNHDA and SQIVND (reference sequence). V lost 5 bases and J lost 1, with 13 bases in between. The CDR3 totals 15 residues.

With respect to this clonotype: At one end, the junction sequence differs from germline, possibly due to a read error. The chain has TRBV19 and TRBJ2-3; 12 positions agree with TRBD2. The CDR3 has 17 residues. Per the germline V gene, CDR1 is LNHDA and CDR2 is SQIVND (reference sequence). DNA for the CDR3: TGTGCCAGTAGCAAAAGAGGACTAGCGGGATCCCGGGATACGCGGTATTTT. It codes for CASSKRGLAGSRDTRYF.

In its sample, this clonotype is medium-sized. The CDR3 DNA reads as TGTGCCAGCAGTCCGTGGAGTGCAACTAATGAAAAACTGTTTTTT. Translated, it gives CASSPWSATNEKLFF. The chain links TRBV28 to TRBJ1-4; D remains ambiguous. Germline V gives CDR1 MDHEN, CDR2 SYDVKM. The germline V and J ends were trimmed by 5 bases and 0 bases, with 10 bases remaining between them. The CDR3 consists of 15 residues.

The chain has TRBV3-1 and TRBJ2-7, with D possibly called TRBD1 or TRBD2 (5 bases each). The length of the CDR3 is 15 residues. From germline, CDR1 is LGHDT and CDR2 YNNKEL (reference sequence). V shed 2 bases and J shed 0 bases, with 11 bases lying between them. This CDR3 is CASSQTWDGSYEQYF. The DNA of the CDR3 is TGTGCCAGCAGCCAAACTTGGGACGGCTCCTACGAGCAGTACTTC.

This clonotype came up many times. This sequence joins TRBV13 and TRBJ2-7; 7 nucleotides align to TRBD2. CDR3 size: 14 residues. After removal of 2 bases from V and 2 bases from J, the junction contained 3 bases not matched to a gene. CDR1 and CDR2 (germline): PRHDT, FYEKMQ (reference sequence). DNA for the CDR3: TGTGCCAGCAGCTTACGGCTAGCGGCCTACGAGCAGTACTTC. Encoded protein: CASSLRLAAYEQYF.

Many counts were recorded for this clonotype. This sequence joins TRBV18 and TRBJ1-1; D remains ambiguous. The ends were cut back, 2 bases at V and 3 bases at J, with 7 bases in the middle. CDR1 KGHSH and CDR2 LQKENI come from the germline V gene. The CDR3 runs to 13 residues. The CDR3 coding sequence is TGTGCCAGCTCACCAATAGGAGACACTGAAGCTTTCTTT. This encodes CASSPIGDTEAFF.

This clonotype showed up just a few times. The chain joins TRBV5-6 to TRBJ2-5; D unclear. CDR1 and CDR2 from the germline V gene are SGHDT and YYEEEE. The CDR3 spans 15 residues. V was clipped by 1 base and J by 1 base, with 11 bases between them. The CDR3 DNA reads TGTGCCAGCAGCTTGTATCAGCGCATCCAAGAGACCCAGTACTTC. This gives the protein CASSLYQRIQETQYF. Filled out from reference TRBV5-6 and TRBJ2-5, the complete variable domain reads DAGVTQSPTHLIKTRGQQVTLRCSPKSGHDTVSWYQQALGQGPQFIFQYYEEEERQRGNFPDRFSGHQFPNYSSELNVNALLLGDSALYLCASSLYQRIQETQYFGPGTRLLVL.

This clonotype was recorded at least ten times. This sequence joins TRBV7-2 and TRBJ1-2; 8 bases line up with TRBD1. CDR1 and CDR2 (germline): SGHTA, FQGNSA. Trimming cost V 1 base and J 4 bases; bases outside gene matches: 5. This CDR3 is 15 amino acids long. The CDR3 reads CASSLVGQGPYGYTF. In DNA, the CDR3 is TGTGCCAGCAGCTTAGTAGGACAGGGCCCCTATGGCTACACCTTC.

This clonotype was found many times. This CDR3 reads CASSSVLGPPGETQYF. CDR3 bases: TGTGCCAGCAGTTCCGTCCTGGGTCCCCCAGGAGAGACCCAGTACTTC. The chain has TRBV27 and TRBJ2-5, with D hard to call. The CDR3 consists of 16 residues. V gave up 4 bases and J gave up 4 bases, with 19 bases separating them. CDR1 is MNHEY, CDR2 SMNVEV, per germline (reference sequence).

This clonotype was detected only a few times. Given a much more abundant clone one base away, this may be a read error. The rearrangement uses TRBV29-1 and TRBJ2-2; TRBD1 aligns across 7 bases. Trimming at V came to 4 bases and at J to 0 bases, leaving 14 bases not matched to a gene. In germline, CDR1 is SQVTM, CDR2 ANQGSEA. CDR3 length equals 18 residues. CDR3 amino acids: CSVGYLRSGQSNTGELFF. The CDR3 region has the DNA TGCAGCGTTGGATACCTTAGGTCGGGACAGTCGAACACCGGGGAGCTGTTTTTT.

This clonotype showed up many times. The V gene is TRBV5-1, the J gene TRBJ2-2, with a tentative D call TRBD1 (5 bases). The ends were cut back, 5 bases at V and 5 bases at J, with 16 bases in the middle. Germline V gives CDR1 SGHRS, CDR2 YFSETQ. The length of the CDR3 is 15 residues. The DNA of the CDR3 is TGCGCCAGCAGACTCGGACAAGCATTTACCGGGGAGCTGTTTTTT. Translated, it gives CASRLGQAFTGELFF.

Many counts were recorded for this clonotype. The chain combines TRBV6-2 or TRBV6-3 with TRBJ1-5; no definite D call. The V gene lost 0 bases and the J gene lost 5 bases, with 8 bases spanning the gap. CDR1 is MNHEY, CDR2 SVGEGT, per germline. The CDR3 is 14 amino acids. CDR3 DNA sequence: TGTGCCAGCAGTTACTCGTTGAAAGATCAGCCCCAGCATTTT. Residues: CASSYSLKDQPQHF.

The chain couples TRBV29-1 to TRBJ2-7; TRBD1 matches at 11 bases. J was trimmed by 3 bases and V by 3 bases; bases with no gene match: 7. The CDR3 runs to 15 residues. Per germline, CDR1 SQVTM and CDR2 ANQGSEA. The DNA for the CDR3 is TGCAGCGTTGATATCGGGGACAGGGGGGACTACGAGCAGTACTTC. This encodes CSVDIGDRGDYEQYF.

This clonotype has only a few counts. The chain carries TRBV9 and TRBJ2-1; D not resolved. Germline V CDR1 and CDR2: SGDLS, YYNGEE. The V end lost 3 bases, the J end lost 6 bases, and 13 bases lay between the germline ends. The length of the CDR3 is 14 residues. The CDR3 coding sequence is TGTGCCAGCAGCGCAAATGGCTTTAGCAATGAGCAGTTCTTC. Protein sequence: CASSANGFSNEQFF.

A few counts support this clonotype. This chain joins TRBV4-3 and TRBJ1-1; D might be TRBD1 (6 bases). The length of the CDR3 is 13 residues. Germline CDR1 is LGHNA and CDR2 is YSLEER. Trimming left V 4 bases short and J 7 bases short, with 13 bases between. Here the CDR3 reads CASSLQGSDEAFF. The CDR3 DNA reads TGCGCCAGCAGCCTACAGGGATCTGATGAAGCTTTCTTT.

This clonotype was seen a few times. The chain combines TRBV9 with TRBJ2-7, with 7 bases lining up with TRBD2. The CDR3 covers 15 residues. Germline V gives CDR1 SGDLS, CDR2 YYNGEE. V shed 4 bases and J 4 bases; nucleotides not matched to a gene: 11. This chain's CDR3 is CASSPMEGGFYEQYF. The CDR3 DNA reads TGTGCCAGCAGCCCGATGGAGGGAGGGTTTTACGAGCAGTACTTC.

In regard to this clonotype: A read error may be the cause here, since a much bigger clone is one base away. The chain has TRBV11-2 and TRBJ2-7, with unresolved D. Germline CDR1 SGHAT, CDR2 FQNNGV. The length of the CDR3 is 13 residues. This CDR3 is CSSSLWSTYEQYF. The CDR3 coding sequence is TGTAGCAGCAGCTTGTGGAGTACCTACGAGCAGTACTTC.

Details on this clonotype: With a much larger clone just one base away, this may be a read error. This chain joins TRBV7-2 and TRBJ2-7; TRBD2 might be the D (6 bases). The CDR3 has 15 residues. Trimming removed 5 bases at V and 4 bases at J, with 18 bases between. Germline lookup yields CDR1 SGHTA and CDR2 FQGNSA. Here the CDR3 DNA reads TGTGCCAGCAGCGAAGCCCTAGCGAGAGGGTACGAGCAGTACTTC. Translating gives CASSEALARGYEQYF.

Ten or more counts support this clonotype. The CDR3 DNA follows: TGTGCCAGCAGCTTGGGTCGCGGGAGCATGCTTGAGCAGTTCTTC. Its translation: CASSLGRGSMLEQFF. The chain employs TRBV5-4 and TRBJ2-1; 7 nucleotides agree with TRBD2. CDR1 SGHNT and CDR2 YYREEE come from the germline V gene (reference sequence). V shed 0 bases and J 9 bases; nucleotides not matched to a gene: 9. The CDR3 runs 15 residues.

This clonotype was counted ten times or more. The chain carries TRBV11-3 and TRBJ2-3, with D uncertain. From germline, CDR1 is SGHNT and CDR2 YENEEA. Trimming removed 0 bases at V and 4 bases at J, with 8 bases between. This CDR3 is 14 amino acids long. The chain's CDR3 is CASSLDSGSDTQYF. CDR3 DNA sequence: TGTGCCAGCAGCTTAGATTCCGGGTCAGATACGCAGTATTTT.

This clonotype has at least ten counts. The J gene is TRBJ2-7, the V gene TRBV6-1, with D perhaps TRBD2 (6 bases). CDR3 size: 14 residues. Between the trimmed V and J ends, which lost 6 bases and 3 bases, there was a span of 15 bases. Germline CDR1 reads MNHNS; CDR2 reads SASEGT. This chain's CDR3 is CASREPGLDYEQYF. CDR3 sequence (DNA): TGTGCCAGCAGGGAGCCGGGACTGGACTACGAGCAGTACTTC.

This clonotype was seen many times. The CDR3 loop is CASSPPASSYNEQFF. Written as DNA, the CDR3 is TGTGCCAGCTCACCACCTGCTAGCTCCTACAATGAGCAGTTCTTC. This chain uses TRBV18 with TRBJ2-1; D is undetermined. This CDR3 is 15 amino acids long. Per germline, CDR1 KGHSH and CDR2 LQKENI. Trimming removed 0 bases from V and 0 bases from J, with 6 bases in between. The full variable domain, its missing parts supplied by reference TRBV18 and TRBJ2-1, is NAGVMQNPRHLVRRRGQEARLRCSPMKGHSHVYWYRQLPEEGLKFMVYLQKENIIDESGMPKERFSAEFPKEGPSILRIQQVVRGDSAAYFCASSPPASSYNEQFFGPGTRLTVL.

This chain joins TRBV29-1 and TRBJ2-5; no clear D gene. This CDR3 comprises 13 residues. Germline-derived CDR1 and CDR2 are SQVTM and ANQGSEA. V lost 6 bases, J lost 4 bases, and 15 bases lay in between. CDR3 nucleotide sequence: TGCAGCGTGGACCAGAAACTCGGAGAGACCCAGTACTTC. It yields the protein CSVDQKLGETQYF.

Concerning this clonotype: This may be a read error, as it is one base from a much larger clone. The chain links TRBV27 to TRBJ2-2; D ambiguous. The CDR3 loop spans 13 amino acids. Germline V CDR1 and CDR2: MNHEY, SMNVEV (reference sequence). The CDR3 nucleotides are TGTGCCGGCAGTTTACCGAACACCGGGGAGCTGTTTTTT. Encoded protein: CAGSLPNTGELFF.

The chain employs TRBV19 and TRBJ2-1; D not resolved. The CDR3 has 12 residues. From germline, CDR1 is LNHDA and CDR2 SQIVND (reference sequence). V gave up 7 bases and J gave up 4 bases, with 8 bases separating them. The CDR3 loop reads CASTAAYNEQFF. CDR3 nucleotides: TGTGCCAGTACTGCCGCTTACAATGAGCAGTTCTTC.

This clonotype was observed a handful of times. This may be a read error: a much more frequent sequence differs by one nucleotide. The CDR3 end shows no conserved phenylalanine or tryptophan, and so a read error is likely. This chain connects TRBV20-1 to TRBJ2-7; TRBD2 matches at 7 bases. Germline assignment: CDR1 DFQATT and CDR2 SNEGSKA (reference sequence). Trimming cost V 6 bases and J 3 bases; bases outside gene matches: 11. CDR3 length: 14 amino acids. The CDR3 coding sequence is TGCAGTGCAGAGTCCCGGGAGGACCACTACGAGCAGTACCTC. Its protein product is CSAESREDHYEQYL.